This entry features one T cell receptor beta chain sequence. Trimming removed 8 bases at V and 5 bases at J, with 16 bases between. The CDR3 consists of 13 residues. CDR1 is LNHDA, CDR2 SQIVND, per germline (reference sequence). These data come from a study of blood T cell repertoires in COVID-19. Study as a whole: Samples representing acute and convalescent COVID-19 were sourced from the United States, Italy and Spain. T cells, B-cell-depleted T cells, or PBMCs supplied cDNA or gDNA.

In the original processing: Scientists estimated how many nucleated cells there were by amplifying reference gene primers. The data were produced by immunoSEQ multiplex PCR, yet TCRdb's version contains in-frame clones alone and is incomplete. The V and J calls and clone size are taken from that table; D and trimming were inferred from the DNA. Among around 45,000 clones listed, 60% to 85% were seen once. This TCR was sampled from a woman of 80 years or more with acute or convalescent COVID-19. Specimen: peripheral blood. The rearrangement joins TRBV19 to TRBJ2-7; possible D gene TRBD1, 6 bases. The CDR3 nucleotides read TGTGCCAGTGGACAGAAGGTCTCGAACGAGCAGTACTTC. This translates into CASGQKVSNEQYF. Variable domain in full (rest from reference TRBV19 and TRBJ2-7): DGGITQSPKYLFRKEGQNVTLSCEQNLNHDAMYWYRQDPGQGLRLIYYSQIVNDFQKGDIAEGYSVSREKKESFPLTVTSAQKNPTAFYLCASGQKVSNEQYFGPGTRLTVT.